The rows below give T cell receptor beta chains drawn from one sample of a study of chemoradiotherapy in HPV16-positive cancers. The method was immunoSEQ multiplex PCR; TCRdb's version includes in-frame clones alone and lacks a portion of them. The sample lists tens of thousands of clones, more than 75% occurring once. The material sequenced was blood, taken from a patient who underwent chemoradiotherapy. The receptors stem from a human donor with HPV-associated anogenital cancer. Both conserved end residues are part of each CDR3. Each record gives: clone size, V gene, J gene, CDR3 protein. Size tells how often a clone was seen (once, few, many) or the class of an expanded clone, and some rows leave it out.

NA,TRBV6-1,TRBJ1-5,CASSEVGSQTYSNQPQHF
NA,TRBV5-6,TRBJ2-5,CASSLPVGSGDQETQYF
NA,TRBV2,TRBJ2-2,CASSGARDGELFF
NA,TRBV7-3,TRBJ1-5,CATALGPQHF
NA,TRBV27,TRBJ2-7,CASSYYTQSGAGEQYF
NA,TRBV30,TRBJ2-4,CAWQSGARAKNIQYF
NA,TRBV5-6,TRBJ1-6,CASSLVSSYNSPLHF
NA,TRBV7-9,TRBJ2-1,CASSLSRGDDEQFF
NA,TRBV6-1,TRBJ2-1,CASNSVEGYNEQFF
NA,TRBV5-1,TRBJ1-1,CASSPGVATEAFF
NA,TRBV6-6,TRBJ1-5,CASSGQSNQPQHF
NA,TRBV12-5,TRBJ1-1,CASGKPTGAGTEAFF
NA,TRBV18,TRBJ1-3,CASSLTTGATGNTIYF
NA,TRBV7-6,TRBJ1-2,CASSSVQGSNYGYTF
NA,TRBV2,TRBJ1-4,CASSEPGTGEKLFF
NA,TRBV6-1,TRBJ1-5,CACSGRDREGQPQHF
NA,TRBV19,TRBJ1-5,CASSIDGRGVKPQHF
NA,TRBV28,TRBJ2-2,CASRPGGGRTGELFF
NA,TRBV6-1,TRBJ2-1,CASSESEASGRKQFF
NA,TRBV4-2,TRBJ2-1,CASSLRGNEQFF
NA,TRBV5-6,TRBJ2-7,CASSTRVKRVVFGEQYF
NA,TRBV2,TRBJ2-5,CAIGGLQETQYF
NA,TRBV9,TRBJ2-2,CASSPAGRSGELFF
NA,TRBV7-2,TRBJ2-5,CASSLDLETQYF
NA,TRBV6-1,TRBJ2-2,CASRDLPGRSGELFF
NA,TRBV6-4,TRBJ2-3,CASSDTGGTDTQYF
NA,TRBV29-1,TRBJ2-1,CSVGDSNEQFF
NA,TRBV18,TRBJ2-5,CASSSQRGSQYF
NA,TRBV11-2,TRBJ1-1,CASRFQGAGTEAFF
NA,TRBV10-3,TRBJ1-2,CAISDGILTGVDYGYTF
NA,TRBV9,TRBJ1-1,CASSVEVRGEAFF
NA,TRBV6-1,TRBJ1-4,CASSEGGLGEKLFF
NA,TRBV4-2,TRBJ1-4,CASSPRTTNEKLFF
NA,TRBV5-1,TRBJ1-3,CASSLGDSTGNTIYF
NA,TRBV2,TRBJ2-3,CASSATDFTDTQYF
NA,TRBV5-6,TRBJ2-5,CASSFRAGGRETQYF
NA,TRBV15,TRBJ1-6,CATSRDRHQRSSYNSPLHF
NA,TRBV19,TRBJ2-2,CASSMAPPGELFF
NA,TRBV2,TRBJ1-2,CASMARSNYGYTF
NA,TRBV9,TRBJ1-1,CASSVGPSEAFF
NA,TRBV5-1,TRBJ1-1,CASSENDGLTEAFF
NA,TRBV5-4,TRBJ2-5,CASSLVGRETQYF
few,TRBV4-1,TRBJ2-3,CASSQDPLAHTQYF
NA,TRBV19,TRBJ2-7,CASSSTSGYEQYF
NA,TRBV11-2,TRBJ1-2,CASSLGGNYGYTF
NA,TRBV28,TRBJ2-5,CASTVPAPGQAGQETQYF
NA,TRBV6-1,TRBJ2-3,CASSGVGGSADTQYF
NA,TRBV29-1,TRBJ1-2,CSVFSPTFMDYGYTF
NA,TRBV6-1,TRBJ1-5,CASSEQGAVQPQHF
NA,TRBV2,TRBJ2-5,CASSVGAGVLETQYF
NA,TRBV5-4,TRBJ1-6,CASSFGVSDSPLHF
NA,TRBV7-8,TRBJ1-6,CASSLLEFSYNSPLHF